This T cell receptor (beta chain) was identified during a study of T-cell memory formation after mild COVID-19. In the study overall: Largely donor-specific sequence clusters came from a couple of donors. Study-wide points: CD4+ contracting clones lay mainly in CM and EM, CD8+ ones in EMRA. Clones contracting across day 15 to 85 had a balanced CD4/CD8 profile; later expanding clones leaned CD4+.

5'RACE with constant-segment primers built TCRalpha and TCRbeta cDNA libraries with UMIs. TCRdb reprocessed the 5' RACE reads via MiXCR and lists one record per CDR3 protein. The table records fewer than 600,000 distinct CDR3 sequences, about a fifth of them present only once. This clonotype was picked up a small number of times. Its antigen remains unidentified. The receptor comes from an adult woman who had mild COVID-19 (a few samples of this study predate the infection). Cell type and time point are not known. Sequenced sample: PBMCs or a T cell subset sorted from them (not recorded which).

The CDR3 loop is CASSQAGKTSYEQYF. Here the CDR3 DNA reads TGTGCCAGCAGCCAAGCTGGCAAAACCTCCTACGAGCAGTACTTC. J is TRBJ2-7 and V is TRBV14; the D is unclear. Germline CDR1 SGHDN, CDR2 FVKESK. This CDR3 is built from 15 residues. Trimming pared 1 base from V and 0 bases from J, leaving 10 bases between.